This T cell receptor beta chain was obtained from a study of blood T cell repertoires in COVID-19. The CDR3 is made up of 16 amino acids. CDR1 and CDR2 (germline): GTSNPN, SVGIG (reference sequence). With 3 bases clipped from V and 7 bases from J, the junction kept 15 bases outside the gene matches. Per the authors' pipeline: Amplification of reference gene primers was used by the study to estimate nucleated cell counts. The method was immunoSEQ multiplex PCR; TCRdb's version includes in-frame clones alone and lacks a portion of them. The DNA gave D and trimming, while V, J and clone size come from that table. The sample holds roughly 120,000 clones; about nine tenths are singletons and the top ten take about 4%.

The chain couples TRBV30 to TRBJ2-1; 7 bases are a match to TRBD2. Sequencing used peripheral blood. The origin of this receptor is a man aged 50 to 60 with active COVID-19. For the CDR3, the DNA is TGTGCCTGGAGGGGGGGACTGGCGGGAGTAAGGAATGAGCAGTTCTTC. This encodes CAWRGGLAGVRNEQFF. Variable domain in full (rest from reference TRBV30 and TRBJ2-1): SQTIHQWPATLVQPVGSPLSLECTVEGTSNPNLYWYRQAAGRGLQLLFYSVGIGQISSEVPQNLSASRPQDRQFILSSKKLLLSDSGFYLCAWRGGLAGVRNEQFFGPGTRLTVL.